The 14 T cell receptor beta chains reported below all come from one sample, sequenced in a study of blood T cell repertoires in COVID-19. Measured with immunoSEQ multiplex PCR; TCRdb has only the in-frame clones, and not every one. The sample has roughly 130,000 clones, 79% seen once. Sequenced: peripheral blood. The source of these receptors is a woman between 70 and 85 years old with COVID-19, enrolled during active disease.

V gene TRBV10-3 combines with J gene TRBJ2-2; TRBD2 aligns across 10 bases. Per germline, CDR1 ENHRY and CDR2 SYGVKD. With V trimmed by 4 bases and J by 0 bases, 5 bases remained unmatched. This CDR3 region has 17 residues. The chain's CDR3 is CAISGTSGYANTGELFF. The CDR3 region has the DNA TGTGCCATCAGTGGGACTAGCGGATATGCGAACACCGGGGAGCTGTTTTTT.

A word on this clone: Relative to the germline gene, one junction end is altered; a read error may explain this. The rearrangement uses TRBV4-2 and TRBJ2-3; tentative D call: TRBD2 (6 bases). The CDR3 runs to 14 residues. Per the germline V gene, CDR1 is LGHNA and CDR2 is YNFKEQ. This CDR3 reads CASSQEGGTGTQYF. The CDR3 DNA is TGTGCCAGCAGCCAAGAGGGGGGTACAGGTACGCAGTATTTT.

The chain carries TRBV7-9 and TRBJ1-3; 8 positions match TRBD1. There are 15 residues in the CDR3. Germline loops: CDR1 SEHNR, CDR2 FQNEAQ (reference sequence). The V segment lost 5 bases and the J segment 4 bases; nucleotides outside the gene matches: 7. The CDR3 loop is CASSPDRGWGNTIYF. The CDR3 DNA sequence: TGTGCCAGCAGCCCTGACAGGGGATGGGGAAACACCATATATTTT.

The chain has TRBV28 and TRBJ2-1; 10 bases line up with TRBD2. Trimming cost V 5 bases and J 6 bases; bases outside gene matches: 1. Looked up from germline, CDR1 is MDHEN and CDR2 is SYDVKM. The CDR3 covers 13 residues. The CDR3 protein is CASSPSGGNEQFF. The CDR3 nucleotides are TGTGCCAGCAGTCCTAGCGGGGGCAATGAGCAGTTCTTC.

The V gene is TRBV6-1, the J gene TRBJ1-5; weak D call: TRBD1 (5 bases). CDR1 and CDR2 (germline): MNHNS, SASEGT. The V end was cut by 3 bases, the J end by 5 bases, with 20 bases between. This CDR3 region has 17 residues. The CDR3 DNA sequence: TGTGCCAGCAGTGAGCCGGGGGGAGGTAGGGTGGATCAGCCCCAGCATTTT. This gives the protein CASSEPGGGRVDQPQHF.

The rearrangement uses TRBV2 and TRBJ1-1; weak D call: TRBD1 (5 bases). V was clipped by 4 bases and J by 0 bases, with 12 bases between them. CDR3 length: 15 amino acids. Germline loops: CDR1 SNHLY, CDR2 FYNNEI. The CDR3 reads CASSGREGLNTEAFF. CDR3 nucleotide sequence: TGTGCCAGCAGTGGCAGGGAAGGGCTGAACACTGAAGCTTTCTTT.

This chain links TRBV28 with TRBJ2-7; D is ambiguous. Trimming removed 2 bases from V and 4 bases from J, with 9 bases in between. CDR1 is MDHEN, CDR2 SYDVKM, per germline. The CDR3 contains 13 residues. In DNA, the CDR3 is TGTGCCAGCAGTTTAGGGCCAGTATACGAGCAGTACTTC. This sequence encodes CASSLGPVYEQYF.

The CDR3 DNA sequence: TGTGCCAGCAGTTTAAGTGCTTCGGGAGATACGCAGTATTTT. It specifies CASSLSASGDTQYF. The gene calls are TRBV28 and TRBJ2-3; D uncertain. V was pared by 2 bases and J by 5 bases, with 11 bases between. The germline gives CDR1 MDHEN, CDR2 SYDVKM. The CDR3 extends over 14 amino acids.

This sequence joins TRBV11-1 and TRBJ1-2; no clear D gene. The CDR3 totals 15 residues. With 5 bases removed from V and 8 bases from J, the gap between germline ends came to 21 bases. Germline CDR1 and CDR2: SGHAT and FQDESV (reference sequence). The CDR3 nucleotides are TGTGCCAGCAGCCCCCTCCGTGGTGGAGGTGGAGGCTACACCTTC. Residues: CASSPLRGGGGGYTF.

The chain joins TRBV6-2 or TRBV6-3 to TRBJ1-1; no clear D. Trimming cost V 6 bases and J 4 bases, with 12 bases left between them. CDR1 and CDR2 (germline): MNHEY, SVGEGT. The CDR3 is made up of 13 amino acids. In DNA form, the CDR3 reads TGTGCCAGCAGCCTGGAGAGTGGCACTGAAGCTTTCTTT. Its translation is CASSLESGTEAFF.

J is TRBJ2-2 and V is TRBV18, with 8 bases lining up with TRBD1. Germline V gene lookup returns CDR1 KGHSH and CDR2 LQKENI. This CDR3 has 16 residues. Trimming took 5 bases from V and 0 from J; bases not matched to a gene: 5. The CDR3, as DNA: TGTGCCAGCTCAGGACAGGGCGTAACGAACACCGGGGAGCTGTTTTTT. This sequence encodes CASSGQGVTNTGELFF.

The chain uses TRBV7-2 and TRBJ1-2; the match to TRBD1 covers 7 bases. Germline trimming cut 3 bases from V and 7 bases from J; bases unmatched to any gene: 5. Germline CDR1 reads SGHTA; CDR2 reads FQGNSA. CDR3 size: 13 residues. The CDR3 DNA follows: TGTGCCAGCAGCTTGAAGGACAGGCTTGGCTACACCTTC. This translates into CASSLKDRLGYTF.

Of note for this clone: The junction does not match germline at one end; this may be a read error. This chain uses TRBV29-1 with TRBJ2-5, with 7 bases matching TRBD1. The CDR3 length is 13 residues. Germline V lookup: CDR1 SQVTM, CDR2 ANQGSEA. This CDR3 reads CSVEGQVQETQYF. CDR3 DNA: TGCAGCGTAGAAGGACAGGTCCAAGAGACCCAGTACTTC.

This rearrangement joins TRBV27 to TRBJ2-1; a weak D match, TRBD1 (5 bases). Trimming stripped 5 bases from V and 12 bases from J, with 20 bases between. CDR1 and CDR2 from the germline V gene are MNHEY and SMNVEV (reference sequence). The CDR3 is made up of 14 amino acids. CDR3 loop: CASSGTGKGPGQFF. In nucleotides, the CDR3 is TGTGCCAGCAGTGGAACCGGAAAGGGGCCGGGGCAGTTCTTC.